Following are 27 T cell receptor beta chains from one sample sequenced in a study of blood T cell repertoires in COVID-19. Sequenced by immunoSEQ multiplex PCR; TCRdb stores in-frame clones only, minus some. The table has approximately 210,000 clones, approximately 82% seen once; the top ten hold 14% to 15%. The sequenced sample consisted of PBMCs or T cells enriched from blood (not recorded which). Receptors were obtained from a man aged 35 to 55 who had recovered from COVID-19.

The V gene is TRBV5-5, the J gene TRBJ2-1; 9 bases align to TRBD2. This CDR3 region has 15 residues. V lost 4 bases to trimming and J lost 7 bases; unmatched junction nucleotides: 9. Germline CDR1 reads SGHKS; CDR2 reads YYEKEE (reference sequence). CDR3 DNA sequence: TGTGCCAGCAGCACCTTAGCGGGAGTAGGTAATGAGCAGTTCTTC. Translation gives CASSTLAGVGNEQFF.

J is TRBJ2-7 and V is TRBV6-5; D not certain. CDR3 length: 10 amino acids. Trimming left V 10 bases short and J 7 bases short, with 11 bases between. Per the germline V gene, CDR1 is MNHEY and CDR2 is SVGAGI. The CDR3 here is CATPPREQYF. For the CDR3, the DNA is TGTGCCACCCCGCCGAGGGAGCAGTACTTC.

CDR3 in amino acids: CASSQDGDRYYEQYF. CDR3 bases: TGTGCCAGCAGCCAAGATGGCGACAGATACTACGAGCAGTACTTC. The V gene is TRBV3-1 (or the pseudogene TRBV3-2), the J gene TRBJ2-7; D is possibly TRBD1 (5 bases). The CDR3 covers 15 residues. V was shortened by 0 bases and J by 3 bases, with 12 bases between the two germline ends. From germline, CDR1 is LGHDT and CDR2 YNNKEL (reference sequence).

This chain uses TRBV4-1 with TRBJ1-5; D uncertain. Germline V lookup: CDR1 MGHRA, CDR2 YSYEKL. The V gene lost 2 bases and the J gene lost 4 bases, with 9 bases spanning the gap. This CDR3 spans 14 amino acids. CDR3 bases: TGCGCCAGCAGCCAACAGTTATTTAATCAGCCCCAGCATTTT. Translation: CASSQQLFNQPQHF.

The V and J genes are TRBV27 and TRBJ1-4; possibly TRBD1 for D (6 bases). Between the trimmed V and J ends, which lost 10 bases and 7 bases, there was a span of 22 bases. The CDR3 totals 15 residues. CDR1 and CDR2 (germline): MNHEY, SMNVEV (reference sequence). Here the CDR3 reads CAIGGRGGPGEKLFF. In nucleotides, the CDR3 is TGTGCCATTGGGGGTAGGGGGGGACCAGGTGAAAAACTGTTTTTT.

This clone was observed a few times. J is TRBJ2-2 and V is TRBV28; D gene uncertain. Per the germline V gene, CDR1 is MDHEN and CDR2 is SYDVKM. The CDR3 loop spans 14 amino acids. V lost 7 bases to trimming and J lost 1 base, with 10 bases between them. CDR3 bases: TGTGCCAGCATCGTGCAGAAGAACACCGGGGAGCTGTTTTTT. Translating it yields CASIVQKNTGELFF.

This sequence joins TRBV13 and TRBJ1-3; TRBD1 might be the D (5 bases). This CDR3 contains 13 residues. Trimming pared 5 bases from V and 4 bases from J, leaving 9 bases between. Germline CDR1 is PRHDT and CDR2 is FYEKMQ (reference sequence). The CDR3 region has the DNA TGTGCCAGCAGCCGGGACTCGGGAAACACCATATATTTT. This translates into CASSRDSGNTIYF. The entire variable domain, with the rest obtained from reference TRBV13 and TRBJ1-3, is as follows: AAGVIQSPRHLIKEKRETATLKCYPIPRHDTVYWYQQGPGQDPQFLISFYEKMQSDKGSIPDRFSAQQFSDYHSELNMSSLELGDSALYFCASSRDSGNTIYFGEGSWLTVV.

This clone showed up just a few times. The chain couples TRBV28 to TRBJ1-6; maybe TRBD1 (5 bases). The germline CDR1 and CDR2 sequences are MDHEN and SYDVKM. Trimming stripped 3 bases from V and 8 bases from J, with 8 bases between. The CDR3 runs to 13 residues. CDR3 coding DNA: TGTGCCAGCAGTTTTCTCAGGGATTCACCCCTCCACTTT. This encodes CASSFLRDSPLHF. The full variable domain, completed using reference TRBV28 and TRBJ1-6, is DVKVTQSSRYLVKRTGEKVFLECVQDMDHENMFWYRQDPGLGLRLIYFSYDVKMKEKGDIPEGYSVSREKKERFSLILESASTNQTSMYLCASSFLRDSPLHFGNGTRLTVT.

The sample holds a few counts of this clone. The V and J genes are TRBV12-3 or TRBV12-4 and TRBJ1-5; D unresolved. The CDR3 length is 12 residues. Trimming pared 6 bases from V and 3 bases from J, leaving 6 bases between. CDR3 in amino acids: CASRLDNQPQHF. The DNA of the CDR3 is TGTGCCAGCAGACTTGACAATCAGCCCCAGCATTTT.

This chain links TRBV19 with TRBJ1-5, with D hard to call. V was pared by 7 bases and J by 4 bases, with 17 bases between. The CDR3 has 15 residues. Germline assignment: CDR1 LNHDA and CDR2 SQIVND (reference sequence). The chain's CDR3 is CASNSRQASNQPQHF. The CDR3 DNA is TGTGCCAGTAACAGCAGGCAGGCCTCAAATCAGCCCCAGCATTTT. Using reference TRBV19 and TRBJ1-5 for the parts outside the CDR3, the full variable domain is DGGITQSPKYLFRKEGQNVTLSCEQNLNHDAMYWYRQDPGQGLRLIYYSQIVNDFQKGDIAEGYSVSREKKESFPLTVTSAQKNPTAFYLCASNSRQASNQPQHFGDGTRLSIL.

The chain couples TRBV27 to TRBJ1-1, with D maybe TRBD1 (6 bases). Trimming cost V 6 bases and J 1 base, with 12 bases left between them. Germline CDR1 is MNHEY and CDR2 is SMNVEV (reference sequence). The CDR3 extends over 14 amino acids. CDR3 bases: TGTGCCAGCAGGCTGGACAGTTGGAACACTGAAGCTTTCTTT. It encodes CASRLDSWNTEAFF.

The CDR3 loop reads CASSTHDRNFSNQPQHF. DNA for the CDR3: TGTGCCAGTAGTACCCACGACAGGAACTTTAGCAATCAGCCCCAGCATTTT. The chain recombines TRBV19 with TRBJ1-5; maybe TRBD1 (6 bases). The V gene's germline CDR1 is LNHDA and CDR2 SQIVND (reference sequence). The CDR3 is made up of 17 amino acids. Trimming cost V 4 bases and J 0 bases, with 16 bases left between them. Full variable domain (missing parts from reference TRBV19 and TRBJ1-5): DGGITQSPKYLFRKEGQNVTLSCEQNLNHDAMYWYRQDPGQGLRLIYYSQIVNDFQKGDIAEGYSVSREKKESFPLTVTSAQKNPTAFYLCASSTHDRNFSNQPQHFGDGTRLSIL.

J is TRBJ1-2 and V is TRBV5-4; D unresolved. Germline CDR1 reads SGHNT; CDR2 reads YYREEE (reference sequence). V dropped 0 bases and J dropped 1 base, with 10 bases sitting between them. The CDR3 has 15 amino acids. The CDR3 reads CASSLVGRDNYGYTF. DNA for the CDR3: TGTGCCAGCAGCTTGGTAGGACGGGATAACTATGGCTACACCTTC.

This chain's CDR3 is CASSLKGGVGYTF. The CDR3 DNA follows: TGTGCCAGCAGCCTAAAGGGAGGGGTTGGCTACACCTTC. This chain connects TRBV3-1 (or the pseudogene TRBV3-2) to TRBJ1-2; maybe TRBD1 (5 bases). Germline V gene sequence: CDR1 LGHDT, CDR2 YNNKEL (reference sequence). V was clipped by 4 bases and J by 7 bases, with 13 bases between them. The CDR3 runs 13 residues.

The CDR3 nucleotides are TGTGCCAGCAGTGGCTCCCCCAGGGGAAATTGGATCAATGAGCAGTTCTTC. This translates into CASSGSPRGNWINEQFF. The chain combines TRBV6-1 with TRBJ2-1, with a weak D call TRBD1 (6 bases). The CDR3 is 17 amino acids. Trimming stripped 4 bases from V and 6 bases from J, with 22 bases between. Germline loops: CDR1 MNHNS, CDR2 SASEGT.

The rearrangement joins TRBV6-5 to TRBJ2-1; no firm D call. V was cut by 7 bases and J by 0 bases, with 10 bases left in between. CDR1 and CDR2 from the germline V gene are MNHEY and SVGAGI. This CDR3 spans 14 amino acids. The CDR3 is CASKESISYNEQFF. The CDR3 nucleotides read TGTGCCAGCAAGGAGAGTATCTCCTACAATGAGCAGTTCTTC.

The chain carries TRBV15 and TRBJ2-3; no reliable D call. V lost 5 bases and J 6 bases, leaving 9 bases between the germline ends. The CDR3 length is 12 residues. In germline, CDR1 is LNHNV, CDR2 YYDKDF (reference sequence). This chain's CDR3 is CATSALGDTQYF. The DNA for the CDR3 is TGTGCCACCAGCGCCTTGGGCGATACGCAGTATTTT.

The chain employs TRBV4-2 and TRBJ1-4; no definite D call. CDR1 is LGHNA, CDR2 YNFKEQ, per germline. Between the trimmed V and J ends, which lost 2 bases and 5 bases, there was a span of 12 bases. The CDR3 sequence is 15 residues long. The CDR3 protein is CASSQIRETNEKLFF. The CDR3 nucleotides are TGTGCCAGCAGCCAAATTCGGGAGACAAATGAAAAACTGTTTTTT.

This clone was seen only a few times. V is TRBV15 and J is TRBJ1-2, with a weak D call TRBD1 (6 bases). CDR1 LNHNV and CDR2 YYDKDF come from the germline V gene (reference sequence). This CDR3 comprises 18 residues. Deletions cut 0 bases from V and 1 base from J, with 18 bases between. For the CDR3, the DNA is TGTGCCACCAGCAGAGATTCCCGGACAGCCCAATTTAACTATGGCTACACCTTC. Protein: CATSRDSRTAQFNYGYTF.

The chain uses TRBV28 and TRBJ2-1; 10 bases are shared with TRBD1. The CDR3 is 16 residues long. In germline, CDR1 is MDHEN, CDR2 SYDVKM. The trim removed 7 bases at V and 7 bases at J, leaving 13 bases unmatched. The CDR3 protein is CASKGRGQGLFNEQFF. The CDR3 DNA reads TGTGCCAGCAAGGGCCGGGGACAGGGGTTATTTAATGAGCAGTTCTTC.

This clone was counted between two and nine times. This rearrangement joins TRBV10-2 to TRBJ1-6; D perhaps matches TRBD1 (6 bases). Germline CDR1 WSHSY, CDR2 SAAADI. The CDR3 contains 13 residues. V lost 10 bases to trimming and J lost 6 bases, with 13 bases between them. CDR3 residues: CAIRGGSNSPLHF. The CDR3, as DNA: TGCGCCATAAGAGGGGGATCTAATTCACCCCTCCACTTT.

The rearrangement links TRBV5-1 to TRBJ2-1; perhaps TRBD2 as D (7 bases). The CDR3 totals 14 residues. In germline, CDR1 is SGHRS, CDR2 YFSETQ. The germline V and J ends were trimmed by 7 bases and 8 bases, with 19 bases remaining between them. The CDR3 nucleotides are TGCGCCAGCCTATTAGGGGGGGCAGAGGATGAGCAGTTCTTC. Translation gives CASLLGGAEDEQFF.

The V and J genes are TRBV4-3 and TRBJ1-2; D is perhaps TRBD1 (6 bases). The CDR3 loop spans 15 amino acids. Germline V gene sequence: CDR1 LGHNA, CDR2 YSLEER. V was pared by 4 bases and J by 3 bases, with 15 bases between. CDR3 sequence: CASSRLSRGDYGYTF. The CDR3 coding sequence is TGCGCCAGCAGCCGACTGTCCAGGGGCGACTATGGCTACACCTTC.

The V and J genes are TRBV24-1 and TRBJ2-1, with 7 bases fitting TRBD2. The V gene's germline CDR1 is KGHDR and CDR2 SFDVKD. The junction had 13 bases not matched to a gene; V was cut back by 5 bases and J by 10 bases. The CDR3 consists of 15 residues. Written as DNA, the CDR3 is TGTGCCACCAGTGGTCTCGGGGACGGAGCGGGGGAGCAGTTCTTC. Amino acid sequence: CATSGLGDGAGEQFF.

The chain links TRBV19 to TRBJ2-7; D is unresolved. The CDR3 sequence is 14 residues long. The germline V and J ends were trimmed by 7 bases and 0 bases, with 13 bases remaining between them. Germline V gives CDR1 LNHDA, CDR2 SQIVND (reference sequence). The CDR3 spells CASTQRGTSYEQYF. The CDR3 DNA reads TGTGCCAGTACCCAGAGAGGAACCTCCTACGAGCAGTACTTC.

This rearrangement joins TRBV19 to TRBJ2-7; 10 bases agree with TRBD1. After removal of 4 bases from V and 0 bases from J, the junction contained 3 bases not matched to a gene. The length of the CDR3 is 15 residues. The germline CDR1 and CDR2 sequences are LNHDA and SQIVND (reference sequence). In nucleotides, the CDR3 is TGTGCCAGTAGTAGACAGGGGGCGCCCTCCTACGAGCAGTACTTC. Protein: CASSRQGAPSYEQYF.

This clone has only a few counts. The V and J genes are TRBV5-4 and TRBJ2-1, with TRBD1 identical over 8 bases. Trimming took 5 bases from V and 5 from J; bases not matched to a gene: 0. CDR1 is SGHNT, CDR2 YYREEE, per germline (reference sequence). The length of the CDR3 is 12 residues. The DNA of the CDR3 is TGTGCCAGCAGGGGACAGGACAATGAGCAGTTCTTC. This gives the protein CASRGQDNEQFF.